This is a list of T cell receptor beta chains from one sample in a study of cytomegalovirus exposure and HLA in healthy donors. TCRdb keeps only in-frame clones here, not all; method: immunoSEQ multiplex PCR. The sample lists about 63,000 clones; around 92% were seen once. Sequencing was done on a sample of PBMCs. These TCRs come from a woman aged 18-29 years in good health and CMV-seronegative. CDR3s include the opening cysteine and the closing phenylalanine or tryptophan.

CDR3: CASSQVGTGYGYTF
V: TRBV4-1

CDR3: CASSPTGPSGNTIYF
V: TRBV2

CDR3: CASSAAPGGQPQHF
V: TRBV6-6

CDR3: CASSSRGPTGELFF
V: TRBV6-6

CDR3: CASSLVAGRDNSPLHF
V: TRBV7-2

CDR3: CASSPWTGAASPLHF
V: TRBV7-9

CDR3: CASSEASRDNEQFF
V: TRBV2

CDR3: CASDPQGFNTEAFF
V: TRBV6-6

CDR3: CASSRVLAVQYEQFF
V: TRBV19

CDR3: CAGGVGETQYF
V: TRBV30

CDR3: CASSQVTAGSQETQYF
V: TRBV4-1

CDR3: CASSGRGWMNTEAFF
V: TRBV25-1

CDR3: CASRYRQGVEYF
V: TRBV28

CDR3: CASSAIQGYEQYF
V: TRBV6-1

CDR3: CATSLYDQPQHF
V: TRBV15

CDR3: CASSEIRASGGRTGELFF
V: TRBV2

CDR3: CASSLGRGGNQPQHF
V: TRBV27

CDR3: CASSPRQRKSSYEQYF
V: TRBV7-9

CDR3: CAWGPGGEKLFF
V: TRBV30

CDR3: CASSPRQGSGNTIYF
V: TRBV28

CDR3: CAGTRTSGRMDEQFF
V: TRBV30

CDR3: CASSLIYVVGERTDTQYF
V: TRBV5-1

CDR3: CTSSQERGGTEAFF
V: TRBV1